This TCR beta chain comes out of a study of T cell responses to AZD1222 COVID-19 vaccine. Turning to this clone: The same CDR3 arises from other DNA sequences in this sample as well.

Sequencing used immunoSEQ multiplex PCR; TCRdb keeps in-frame clones, though not all of them. Of roughly 130,000 clones in the sample, 80% to 90% were seen once. V lost 4 bases, J lost 0 bases, and 2 bases stayed unmatched. The germline V gene has CDR1 LGHDT and CDR2 YNNKEL (reference sequence). This CDR3 contains 15 residues. The gene calls are TRBV3-1 (or the pseudogene TRBV3-2) and TRBJ2-3; TRBD2 aligns across 9 bases. This clonotype was obtained from an adult in good health. The specimen was peripheral blood, collected on day 0 of AZD1222 vaccination. CDR3 in amino acids: CASSPTSGSTDTQYF. The CDR3 DNA follows: TGTGCCAGCAGCCCAACTAGCGGGAGCACAGATACGCAGTATTTT.